Listed below are T cell receptor beta chains from one sample, sequenced in a study of OX40 agonist ivuxolimab in advanced cancers. Generated by immunoSEQ multiplex PCR, the TCRdb table keeps only in-frame clones and is missing some. Of about 98,000 clones in the sample, roughly 89% were seen once. Sequencing used CD4+ or CD8+ T cells sorted from blood, obtained in a trial of the OX40 agonist ivuxolimab. The receptors here all came from an adult with an advanced solid tumor such as melanoma, head and neck, liver or kidney cancer. The CDR3 runs from the conserved cysteine through the conserved F or W. A D gene is named only where the DNA matches it firmly. Expanded clones get a size class; other rows say once, few or many, or leave the size out.

v_gene	j_gene	d_gene	abundance	CDR3aa	CDR3nt
TRBV21-1	TRBJ1-2	NA	NA	CASSKVLQRDYGYTF	TGTGCCAGCAGCAAAGTACTGCAGAGAGATTATGGCTACACCTTC
TRBV5-4	TRBJ2-5	NA	NA	CASSLAGETQYF	TGTGCCAGCAGCTTGGCCGGGGAGACCCAGTACTTC
TRBV6-5	TRBJ1-1	NA	NA	CASSYHVVGGNTEAFF	TGTGCCAGCAGTTACCACGTCGTGGGAGGGAACACTGAAGCTTTCTTT
TRBV2	TRBJ2-2	NA	NA	CASSPPGPSGELFF	TGTGCCAGCAGTCCGCCGGGCCCTTCAGGGGAGCTGTTTTTT
TRBV6-5	TRBJ2-5	NA	NA	CASRTGRIQETQYF	TGTGCCAGCAGAACGGGACGGATACAAGAGACCCAGTACTTC
TRBV5-6	TRBJ2-5	NA	NA	CASSLSVSGIQETQYF	TGTGCCAGCAGCTTGTCGGTTAGCGGAATCCAAGAGACCCAGTACTTC
TRBV11-3	TRBJ2-1	TRBD2	NA	CASSSILASGAHNEQFF	TGTGCCAGCAGCTCCATCCTGGCTAGCGGGGCCCACAATGAGCAGTTCTTC
TRBV7-9	TRBJ1-2	NA	once	CASSLDRQSYGYTF	TGTGCCAGCAGCTTAGACCGGCAGAGCTATGGCTACACCTTC
TRBV27	TRBJ1-4	NA	NA	CASSPPGGAGEKLFF	TGTGCCAGCAGCCCTCCTGGGGGGGCAGGGGAAAAACTGTTTTTT
TRBV5-8	TRBJ1-2	NA	NA	CASSTRVRVSDGYTF	TGTGCCAGCAGCACCAGAGTGAGGGTGTCGGATGGCTACACCTTC
TRBV14	TRBJ2-3	TRBD2	once	CASSQGSSGSTDTQYF	TGTGCCAGCAGCCAAGGGTCTAGCGGTAGCACAGATACGCAGTATTTT
TRBV7-9	TRBJ1-2	NA	NA	CASSQALGAGGYTF	TGTGCCAGCAGCCAGGCCTTAGGGGCGGGTGGCTACACCTTC
TRBV28	TRBJ2-5	NA	once	CASSRVEMEQYF	TGTGCCAGCAGCCGAGTTGAAATGGAGCAGTACTTC
TRBV9	TRBJ2-3	NA	NA	CASRGRESTDTQYF	TGTGCCAGCCGGGGGCGGGAGAGCACAGATACGCAGTATTTT
TRBV11-1	TRBJ1-2	NA	NA	CASGRGGGVFGYTF	TGTGCCAGCGGACGGGGAGGCGGGGTGTTTGGCTACACCTTC
TRBV18	TRBJ1-1	NA	NA	CASSPGADFYMNTEAFF	TGTGCCAGCTCACCAGGGGCAGATTTTTACATGAACACTGAAGCTTTCTTT
TRBV7-8	TRBJ2-3	NA	NA	CASSLLRAATDTQYF	TGTGCCAGCAGCTTACTCAGGGCGGCCACAGATACGCAGTATTTT
TRBV18	TRBJ1-5	NA	NA	CASSATGGVGPQHF	TGTGCCAGCTCAGCGACAGGTGGGGTGGGGCCCCAGCATTTT
TRBV4-2	TRBJ1-1	NA	few	CASGGNTEAFF	TGTGCCAGCGGCGGGAACACTGAAGCTTTCTTT
TRBV9	TRBJ1-2	NA	NA	CASSAPRVGGFYGYTF	TGTGCCAGCAGCGCCCCGAGAGTAGGGGGTTTCTATGGCTACACCTTC
TRBV6-1	TRBJ2-5	NA	NA	CASTKTALETQYF	TGTGCCAGCACGAAGACAGCATTAGAGACCCAGTACTTC
TRBV6-1	TRBJ1-5	TRBD1	NA	CASSGTGRKEAQPQHF	TGTGCCAGCAGTGGGACAGGGCGAAAAGAGGCTCAGCCCCAGCATTTT
TRBV11-1	TRBJ1-3	NA	few	CASSWEDTIYF	TGTGCCAGCAGCTGGGAGGACACCATATATTTT
TRBV14	TRBJ2-3	NA	NA	CASSQDRTGAGDTQYF	TGTGCCAGCAGCCAAGATCGTACCGGGGCGGGAGATACGCAGTATTTT
TRBV5-6	TRBJ1-6	NA	NA	CASSSGLTDNSPLHF	TGTGCCAGCAGTTCAGGACTAACGGATAATTCACCCCTCCACTTT
TRBV19	TRBJ1-5	NA	NA	CASRGAGDQPQHF	TGTGCCAGTCGAGGGGCTGGGGATCAGCCCCAGCATTTT
TRBV10-1	TRBJ2-1	NA	NA	CASSESKEDRSEQFF	TGCGCCAGCAGTGAGTCGAAGGAGGACCGCAGTGAGCAGTTCTTC
TRBV7-9	TRBJ2-7	TRBD1	NA	CASSHQSWDRVVHEQYF	TGTGCCAGCAGCCATCAATCTTGGGACAGGGTGGTCCACGAGCAGTACTTC
TRBV7-9	TRBJ1-3	NA	NA	CASSLMDSSGNTIYF	TGTGCCAGCAGCTTAATGGACAGCTCTGGAAACACCATATATTTT
TRBV5-5	TRBJ1-6	NA	NA	CASSPPFVGGSPLHF	TGTGCCAGCAGCCCCCCGTTTGTGGGGGGGTCACCCCTCCACTTT
TRBV6-1	TRBJ1-2	NA	NA	CASSGLYGYTF	TGTGCCAGCTCTGGACTCTATGGCTACACCTTC
TRBV4-3	TRBJ1-2	NA	few	CASSQRMNYGYTF	TGCGCCAGCAGCCAGAGGATGAACTATGGCTACACCTTC
TRBV23-1	TRBJ2-5	NA	NA	CASSRIGAAEETQYF	TGCGCCAGCAGTCGCATCGGGGCGGCCGAAGAGACCCAGTACTTC
TRBV29-1	TRBJ1-1	NA	NA	CSVGNHQGTEAFF	TGCAGCGTAGGAAATCATCAGGGGACTGAAGCTTTCTTT
TRBV7-8	TRBJ2-5	TRBD1	NA	CASGGQGIETQYF	TGTGCCAGCGGGGGACAGGGGATAGAGACCCAGTACTTC
TRBV6-5	TRBJ2-7	TRBD2	NA	CASTPLGGRTYEQYF	TGTGCCAGCACCCCCCTGGGGGGGAGAACCTACGAGCAGTACTTC
TRBV7-9	TRBJ2-6	NA	few	CASYRAGANVLTF	TGTGCCAGCTACAGGGCTGGGGCCAACGTCCTGACTTTC
TRBV2	TRBJ1-3	NA	once	CASSQSTSGNTIYF	TGTGCCAGCAGTCAGAGTACCTCTGGAAACACCATATATTTT
TRBV29-1	TRBJ1-2	TRBD1	NA	CSVEEGANGYTF	TGCAGCGTTGAGGAGGGGGCTAACGGCTACACCTTC
TRBV18	TRBJ1-3	NA	NA	CASSPPSRGNTIYF	TGTGCCAGCTCACCCCCTTCCCGCGGAAACACCATATATTTT
TRBV12-5	TRBJ2-2	NA	NA	CASGRELSGELFF	TGTGCTAGTGGACGCGAATTATCCGGGGAGCTGTTTTTT
TRBV2	TRBJ1-6	NA	NA	CASSVLQGSSPLHF	TGTGCCAGCAGTGTATTACAGGGCAGTTCACCCCTCCACTTT
TRBV27	TRBJ1-2	NA	NA	CASRQRGLGGYTF	TGTGCCAGCAGACAAAGGGGGTTGGGCGGCTACACCTTC
TRBV6-1	TRBJ2-1	NA	NA	CASSRVGGNEQFF	TGTGCCAGCAGCCGCGTGGGGGGCAATGAGCAGTTCTTC
TRBV5-1	TRBJ2-5	NA	NA	CASSFGTSQETQYF	TGCGCCAGCAGCTTTGGGACATCACAAGAGACCCAGTACTTC
TRBV7-8	TRBJ1-5	NA	NA	CASSFRQNQPQHF	TGTGCCAGCAGCTTCAGGCAGAATCAGCCCCAGCATTTT
TRBV28	TRBJ1-2	NA	once	CASRKLGTDYGYTF	TGTGCCAGCAGAAAACTCGGCACTGACTATGGCTACACCTTC
TRBV15	TRBJ2-7	NA	NA	CATSRDTGYEQYF	TGTGCCACCAGCAGAGATACGGGCTACGAGCAGTACTTC
TRBV2	TRBJ2-3	NA	NA	CASSEQRISTDTQYF	TGTGCCAGCAGTGAACAGCGGATTAGCACAGATACGCAGTATTTT
TRBV19	TRBJ2-2	NA	few	CASSSIVNRVGTGELFF	TGTGCCAGTAGTAGCATCGTGAACAGGGTGGGAACCGGGGAGCTGTTTTTT
TRBV7-9	TRBJ1-1	TRBD1	NA	CASSIATGGTEAFF	TGTGCCAGCAGCATCGCAACAGGGGGCACTGAAGCTTTCTTT